This passage covers 20 T cell receptor beta chains from one sample sequenced in a study of patients and donors after allogeneic stem cell transplantation. TCRdb used MiXCR to reprocess the RT-PCR reads, holding one entry per CDR3 protein. This table has about 400,000 distinct CDR3 sequences, approximately 16% appearing once. Sequencing was carried out using blood, either unsorted or a sorted T cell fraction (not recorded which). The receptor set was obtained from a human donor who was either an allogeneic HSCT recipient or a stem cell or donor lymphocyte infusion donor (not recorded which). It is not recorded whose cells these are; they may come from a transplant donor.

The J gene is TRBJ2-2, the V gene TRBV18, with D perhaps TRBD2 (7 bases). The ends were cut back, 3 bases at V and 0 bases at J, with 17 bases in the middle. This CDR3 has 18 amino acids. CDR1 and CDR2 (germline): KGHSH, LQKENI. The CDR3 region has the DNA TGTGCCAGCTCACCCTATTCAGCGGGACACGCGAACACCGGGGAGCTGTTTTTT. Its protein product is CASSPYSAGHANTGELFF.

This clonotype has only a few counts. The CDR3 DNA is TGCGCCAGCAGCTTGAGGTCGGACACCGGGGAGCTGTTTTTT. This sequence encodes CASSLRSDTGELFF. The rearrangement links TRBV5-1 to TRBJ2-2; D not certain. In germline, CDR1 is SGHRS, CDR2 YFSETQ. The ends were cut back, 1 base at V and 3 bases at J, with 7 bases in the middle. The CDR3 spans 14 residues.

This clonotype was counted a few times. This chain uses TRBV7-8 with TRBJ1-3, with TRBD1 as a possible D gene (5 bases). In germline, CDR1 is SGHVS, CDR2 FQNEAQ. CDR3 length equals 15 residues. V lost 6 bases and J lost 3, with 15 bases in between. The DNA for the CDR3 is TGTGCCAGCAGTTCGCGGGGGATCAGTGGAAACACCATATATTTT. Translating it yields CASSSRGISGNTIYF.

The rearrangement uses TRBV20-1 and TRBJ2-5, with 8 bases fitting TRBD1. CDR1 is DFQATT and CDR2 is SNEGSKA in the germline V gene (reference sequence). The junction had 9 bases not matched to a gene; V was cut back by 0 bases and J by 3 bases. This CDR3 region has 16 residues. The CDR3 reads CSARDLSGGGKETQYF. DNA of the CDR3: TGCAGTGCTAGAGATCTCTCAGGGGGCGGTAAAGAGACCCAGTACTTC.

This clonotype has more than one count but fewer than ten. The chain has TRBV4-3 and TRBJ2-7; TRBD2 might be the D (6 bases). The germline gives CDR1 LGHNA, CDR2 YSLEER. Trimming took off 0 bases at V and 9 bases at J, with 15 bases between the two ends. This CDR3 comprises 14 residues. The CDR3 reads CASSQDFGGAGQYF. The DNA for the CDR3 is TGCGCCAGCAGCCAAGATTTCGGCGGGGCAGGGCAGTACTTC.

V is TRBV7-3 and J is TRBJ2-5; TRBD2 aligns across 9 bases. The germline CDR1 and CDR2 sequences are SGHTA and FQGTGA. Trimming cost V 3 bases and J 0 bases; bases outside gene matches: 2. CDR3 size: 15 residues. The CDR3 region is CASSFSGSHQETQYF. Here the CDR3 DNA reads TGTGCCAGCAGCTTTAGCGGGAGTCACCAAGAGACCCAGTACTTC.

This chain links TRBV9 with TRBJ2-2, with 12 bases identical to TRBD2. The CDR3 sequence is 17 residues long. After removal of 5 bases from V and 5 bases from J, the junction contained 10 bases not matched to a gene. Germline assignment: CDR1 SGDLS and CDR2 YYNGEE. The CDR3 DNA reads as TGTGCCAGCAGACGTATGACTAGCGGGAGAGGGACCGGGGAGCTGTTTTTT. Its translation: CASRRMTSGRGTGELFF.

This clonotype came up many times. V and J are TRBV20-1 and TRBJ1-1; D is ambiguous. Trimming took off 6 bases at V and 0 bases at J, with 11 bases between the two ends. Germline values: CDR1 DFQATT, CDR2 SNEGSKA (reference sequence). The CDR3 covers 13 residues. The chain's CDR3 is CSATPPVNTEAFF. CDR3 DNA: TGCAGTGCGACCCCCCCGGTGAACACTGAAGCTTTCTTT.

This clonotype has more than one count but fewer than ten. V gene TRBV19 combines with J gene TRBJ1-5; 8 nucleotides align to TRBD1. The CDR3 runs 16 residues. CDR1 LNHDA and CDR2 SQIVND come from the germline V gene (reference sequence). V shed 4 bases and J 2 bases; nucleotides not matched to a gene: 7. CDR3: CASSTRTGSGNQPQHF. The CDR3 nucleotides read TGTGCCAGTAGTACCCGGACAGGGTCTGGCAATCAGCCCCAGCATTTT.

This clonotype is a singleton in its sample. This chain joins TRBV20-1 and TRBJ1-6; 7 nucleotides agree with TRBD1. V lost 3 bases to trimming and J lost 9 bases; unmatched junction nucleotides: 11. Germline loops: CDR1 DFQATT, CDR2 SNEGSKA (reference sequence). CDR3 length equals 15 residues. Here the CDR3 DNA reads TGCAGTGCTAGGATTCGACAGGGCCAGGGTTCACCCCTCCACTTT. This translates into CSARIRQGQGSPLHF.

This clonotype has a handful of counts. The chain uses TRBV12-3 or TRBV12-4 and TRBJ2-7, with D possibly TRBD2 on 6 matching bases. The CDR3 runs to 15 residues. Trimming removed 3 bases from V and 7 bases from J, with 19 bases in between. CDR3 nucleotide sequence: TGTGCCAGCAGTTTGGCGGACCCCGGGGGTGTTGAGCAGTACTTC. Translated: CASSLADPGGVEQYF.

V and J are TRBV7-9 and TRBJ2-7, with 8 positions matching TRBD2. J was trimmed by 4 bases and V by 5 bases; bases with no gene match: 4. The germline CDR1 and CDR2 sequences are SEHNR and FQNEAQ (reference sequence). The CDR3 spans 13 residues. The CDR3 is CASSPTSVYEQYF. DNA of the CDR3: TGTGCCAGCAGCCCGACTAGCGTTTACGAGCAGTACTTC.

CDR3 sequence (DNA): TGTGCCAGCAGCTTAGGCGGGACAGACAATCAGCCCCAGCATTTT. Encoded protein: CASSLGGTDNQPQHF. The chain joins TRBV7-9 to TRBJ1-5; 7 nucleotides line up with TRBD1. This CDR3 spans 15 amino acids. Losses at the gene ends were 1 base for V and 3 bases for J; bases not matched to a gene: 3. CDR1 SEHNR and CDR2 FQNEAQ come from the germline V gene (reference sequence).

This clonotype came up many times. The chain recombines TRBV10-3 with TRBJ2-4; 10 positions agree with TRBD1. The germline gives CDR1 ENHRY, CDR2 SYGVKD. This CDR3 has 15 residues. V was clipped by 4 bases and J by 1 base; unmatched bases: 1. The CDR3 DNA sequence: TGTGCCATCAGTGTGGGACAGGGGGCCAAAAACATTCAGTACTTC. Protein: CAISVGQGAKNIQYF.

V is TRBV2 and J is TRBJ1-1, with 8 positions matching TRBD1. Germline CDR1 reads SNHLY; CDR2 reads FYNNEI. The ends lost 4 bases at V and 0 bases at J; junction bases unmatched: 1. The CDR3 contains 14 residues. The CDR3 DNA follows: TGTGCCAGCAGTGGACAGGGGTTGAACACTGAAGCTTTCTTT. This sequence encodes CASSGQGLNTEAFF.

The CDR3 DNA reads TGTGCCAGCAGGCCTTACCTCGTTGACAGCCTCTATGGCTACACCTTC. This encodes CASRPYLVDSLYGYTF. The rearrangement links TRBV6-1 to TRBJ1-2; D is perhaps TRBD1 (5 bases). Deletions cut 6 bases from V and 4 bases from J, with 21 bases between. The CDR3 length is 16 residues. CDR1 is MNHNS and CDR2 is SASEGT in the germline V gene.

The gene calls are TRBV11-3 and TRBJ1-1; D is unresolved. CDR3 length: 15 residues. Germline V CDR1 and CDR2: SGHNT, YENEEA. Trimming took 3 bases from V and 2 from J, leaving 13 bases between them. For the CDR3, the DNA is TGTGCCAGCAGCTTTCTGAGAAGTGGCAACACTGAAGCTTTCTTT. Amino acid sequence: CASSFLRSGNTEAFF.

The V gene is TRBV7-6, the J gene TRBJ2-7; possible D gene TRBD1, 5 bases. CDR3 length equals 14 residues. The germline V and J ends were trimmed by 5 bases and 5 bases, with 16 bases remaining between them. Germline lookup yields CDR1 SGHVS and CDR2 FNYEAQ. CDR3 DNA: TGTGCCAGCAGCCAAGGATCTTCAGGGAACGAGCAGTACTTC. This gives the protein CASSQGSSGNEQYF.

The V gene is TRBV4-3, the J gene TRBJ2-7; D might be TRBD2 (5 bases). Deletions cut 3 bases from V and 3 bases from J, with 9 bases between. Germline loops: CDR1 LGHNA, CDR2 YSLEER. This CDR3 is 13 amino acids long. The CDR3 protein is CASSQDSDYEQYF. Written as DNA, the CDR3 is TGCGCCAGCAGCCAGGACTCCGACTACGAGCAGTACTTC.

The genes are TRBV2 and TRBJ2-1; TRBD2 matches at 7 bases. CDR3 length: 14 amino acids. The germline CDR1 and CDR2 sequences are SNHLY and FYNNEI. Losses at the gene ends were 9 bases for V and 2 bases for J; bases not matched to a gene: 7. CDR3 sequence (DNA): TGTGCCAGGGGGGGGGTTGGGGCCTACAATGAGCAGTTCTTC. Protein: CARGGVGAYNEQFF.